This T cell receptor beta chain stems from a study of identical twins (dated by TCRdb to the mid-2010s). Turning to the overall study: To test whether fetal clonotypes persist, the study used deep sequencing on TCR alpha and beta repertoires from monozygotic twins, unrelated adults of various ages, and cord blood. To rule out contamination, replicate twin experiments were performed at different times with different library preparation protocols.

Points on this clonotype: Its antigen remains undetermined. Per-base qualities were not stored, and no clone one base away is much larger.

The investigation overall reported the following: Invariant T cells such as MAIT and iNKT could partly confound zero-insertion analyses, though diverse VJ usage argued against this for most clonotypes. A weaker excess of twin sharing was found in beta out-of-frame sequences because the signal-to-noise ratio was lowered by fewer shared sequences. Compared with coincidental sharing between unrelated individuals, out-of-frame TCR alpha sequences shared between twins showed an excess of sequences with low generation probability. Fewer insertions were carried by abundant cord blood beta clonotypes, a similar but weaker trend appeared in young adult naive repertoires, and no such trend appeared in memory repertoires. Recombination models systematically underestimated out-of-frame TCR alpha sharing in monozygotic twins but agreed with sharing between unrelated individuals. Because the same donors could not be followed over many years, the conclusions depended on cross-sectional statistical analysis.

Libraries were prepared through 5' RACE. The listed sequencing device is Illumina HiSeq 2000. A universal primer binding site was introduced by template switching, and a unique molecular identifier was present in the final cDNA, enabling accurate counting of TCR cDNA molecules. First-strand cDNA for TCR alpha and beta chains was synthesized from specific primers in the conserved constant-segment region. To control for contamination, every cDNA library carried two barcodes: a SMART-Mk sample barcode plus Illumina barcodes. TruSeq adapter sequences, together with Illumina sample barcodes, were added in two successive PCR steps. The TCR alpha and beta cDNA libraries were sequenced on the Illumina HiSeq platform using custom primers. The authors processed their data as follows. Raw reads were processed with MiGEC to extract unique molecular identifiers, and MiXCR was used to determine CDR3 positions. For each individual, recombination models were inferred using an EM algorithm with the repgenHMM and IGoR tools. Shared clonotype analysis was performed with the tcR package in R, normalizing sharing by the product of cloneset sizes. To study raw recombination free of thymic and clonal selection effects, out-of-frame nonproductive sequences were analyzed. TCRdb's own reprocessing of the public reads used fastp at Q25 and MiXCR and kept productive beta chains. Records with the same CDR3 protein are collapsed into one entry carrying the most frequent genes and DNA. V and J calls and clone size were set by TCRdb, not the authors. Within this sample are roughly 1,500,000 distinct CDR3 sequences, with about 30% of them counted one time only. The ten largest clones take up less than 0.35% of the sample.

Via the germline V gene, CDR1 is SGHTA and CDR2 FQGNSA. V drops 2 bases and J drops 5 bases, leaving 22 bases in between. From the cysteine up to the phenylalanine, the CDR3 has a length of 17 residues. Solely the CDR3 DNA is kept, with 51 bases framed from the first base. All donors were healthy Caucasians. Material: cord blood. The rearrangement combines TRBV7-2 with TRBJ2-7; a weak D assignment points to TRBD2 (7 bases agree). The sequence was obtained from a newborn girl in good health. The CDR3 region reads CASSLSRPGAGEDEQYF. The DNA is as follows: TGTGCCAGCAGCTTATCCCGACCAGGGGCGGGAGAAGACGAGCAGTACTTC.